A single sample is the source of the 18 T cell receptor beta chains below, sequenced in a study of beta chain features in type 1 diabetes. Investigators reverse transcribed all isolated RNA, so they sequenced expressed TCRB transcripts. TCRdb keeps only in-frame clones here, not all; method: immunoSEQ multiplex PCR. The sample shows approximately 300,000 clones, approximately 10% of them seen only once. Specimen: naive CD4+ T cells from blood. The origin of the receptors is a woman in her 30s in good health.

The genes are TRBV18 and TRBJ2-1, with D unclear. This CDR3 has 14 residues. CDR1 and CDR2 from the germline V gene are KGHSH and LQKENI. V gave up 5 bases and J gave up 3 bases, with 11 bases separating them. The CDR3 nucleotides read TGTGCCAGCTCATCAAATACAAACTACAATGAGCAGTTCTTC. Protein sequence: CASSSNTNYNEQFF.

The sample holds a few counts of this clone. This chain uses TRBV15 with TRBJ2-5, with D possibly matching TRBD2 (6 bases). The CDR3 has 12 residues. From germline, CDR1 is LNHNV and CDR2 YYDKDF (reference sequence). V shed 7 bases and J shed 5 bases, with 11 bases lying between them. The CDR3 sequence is CATKEGRETQYF. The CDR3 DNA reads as TGTGCCACCAAAGAGGGGAGGGAGACCCAGTACTTC.

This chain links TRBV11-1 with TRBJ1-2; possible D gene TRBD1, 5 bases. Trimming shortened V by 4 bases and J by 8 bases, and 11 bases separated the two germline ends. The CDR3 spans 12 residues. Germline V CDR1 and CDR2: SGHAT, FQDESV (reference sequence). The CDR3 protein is CASSSGTPGYTF. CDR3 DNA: TGTGCCAGCAGCTCCGGGACTCCCGGCTACACCTTC.

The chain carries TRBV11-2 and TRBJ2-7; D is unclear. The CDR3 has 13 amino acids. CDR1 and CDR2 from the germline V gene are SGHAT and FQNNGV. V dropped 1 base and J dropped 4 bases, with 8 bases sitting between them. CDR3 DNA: TGTGCCAGCAGCTTAGGCTACCTATACGAGCAGTACTTC. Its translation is CASSLGYLYEQYF.

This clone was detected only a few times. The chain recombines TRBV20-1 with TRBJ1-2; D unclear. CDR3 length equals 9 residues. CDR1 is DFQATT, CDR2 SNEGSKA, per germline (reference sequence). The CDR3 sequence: CATSYGYTF. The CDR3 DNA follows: TGCGCCACCAGCTATGGCTACACCTTC.

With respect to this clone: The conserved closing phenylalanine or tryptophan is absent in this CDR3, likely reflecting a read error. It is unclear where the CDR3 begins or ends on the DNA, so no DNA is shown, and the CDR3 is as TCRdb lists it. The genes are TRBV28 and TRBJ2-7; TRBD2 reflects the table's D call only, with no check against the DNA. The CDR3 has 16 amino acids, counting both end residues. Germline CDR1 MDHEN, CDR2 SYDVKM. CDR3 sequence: CASSLGPLGDSTYRWL.

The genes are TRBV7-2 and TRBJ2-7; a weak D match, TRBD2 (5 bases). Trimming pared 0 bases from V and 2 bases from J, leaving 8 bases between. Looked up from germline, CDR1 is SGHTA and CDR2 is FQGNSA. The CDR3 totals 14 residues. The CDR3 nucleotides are TGTGCCAGCAGCTTAGCCGGGGATACCTACGAGCAGTACTTC. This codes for CASSLAGDTYEQYF.

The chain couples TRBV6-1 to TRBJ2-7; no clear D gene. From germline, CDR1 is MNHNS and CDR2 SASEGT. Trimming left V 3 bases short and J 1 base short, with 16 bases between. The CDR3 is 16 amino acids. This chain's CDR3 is CASSEAGQGASYEQYF. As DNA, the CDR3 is TGTGCCAGCAGTGAGGCAGGCCAAGGTGCTTCCTACGAGCAGTACTTC.

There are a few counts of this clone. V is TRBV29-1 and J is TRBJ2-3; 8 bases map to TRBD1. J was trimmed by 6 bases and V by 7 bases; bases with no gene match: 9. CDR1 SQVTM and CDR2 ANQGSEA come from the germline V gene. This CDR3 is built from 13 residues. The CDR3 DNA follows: TGCAGCGCCCGGGACAGGACTCGCGATACGCAGTATTTT. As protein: CSARDRTRDTQYF.

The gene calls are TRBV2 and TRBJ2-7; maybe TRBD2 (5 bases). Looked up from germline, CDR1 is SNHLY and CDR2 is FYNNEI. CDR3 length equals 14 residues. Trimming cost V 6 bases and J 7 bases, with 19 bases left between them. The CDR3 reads CASRENTDSREQYF. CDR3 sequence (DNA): TGTGCCAGCAGAGAGAACACGGACTCTCGGGAGCAGTACTTC.

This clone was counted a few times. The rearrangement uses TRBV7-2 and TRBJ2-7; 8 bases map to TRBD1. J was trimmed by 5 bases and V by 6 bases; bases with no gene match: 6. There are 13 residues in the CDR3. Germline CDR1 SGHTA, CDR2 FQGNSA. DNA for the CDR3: TGTGCCAGCAGATGGACAGGGCTCCACGAGCAGTACTTC. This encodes CASRWTGLHEQYF.

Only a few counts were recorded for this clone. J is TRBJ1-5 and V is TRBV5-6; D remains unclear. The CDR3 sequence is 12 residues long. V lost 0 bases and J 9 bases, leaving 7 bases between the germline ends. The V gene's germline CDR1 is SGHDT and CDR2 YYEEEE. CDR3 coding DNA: TGTGCCAGCAGCTTGGTCGGAGGGCCCCAGCATTTT. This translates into CASSLVGGPQHF. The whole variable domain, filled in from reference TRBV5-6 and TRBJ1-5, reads DAGVTQSPTHLIKTRGQQVTLRCSPKSGHDTVSWYQQALGQGPQFIFQYYEEEERQRGNFPDRFSGHQFPNYSSELNVNALLLGDSALYLCASSLVGGPQHFGDGTRLSIL.

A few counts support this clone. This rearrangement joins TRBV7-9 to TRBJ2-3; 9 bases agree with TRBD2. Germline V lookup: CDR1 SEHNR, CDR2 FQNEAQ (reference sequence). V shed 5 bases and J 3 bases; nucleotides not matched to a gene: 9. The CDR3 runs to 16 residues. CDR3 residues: CASSPVGLAGTDTQYF. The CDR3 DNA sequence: TGTGCCAGCAGCCCCGTTGGGCTAGCGGGGACAGATACGCAGTATTTT.

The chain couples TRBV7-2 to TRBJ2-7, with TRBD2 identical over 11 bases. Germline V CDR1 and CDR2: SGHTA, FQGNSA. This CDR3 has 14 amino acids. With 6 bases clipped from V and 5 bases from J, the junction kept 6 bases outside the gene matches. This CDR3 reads CASSTSGSSDEQYF. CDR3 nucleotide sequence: TGTGCCAGCAGTACTAGCGGGAGTAGTGACGAGCAGTACTTC. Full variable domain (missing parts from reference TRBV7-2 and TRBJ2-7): GAGVSQSPSNKVTEKGKDVELRCDPISGHTALYWYRQSLGQGLEFLIYFQGNSAPDKSGLPSDRFSAERTGGSVSTLTIQRTQQEDSAVYLCASSTSGSSDEQYFGPGTRLTVT.

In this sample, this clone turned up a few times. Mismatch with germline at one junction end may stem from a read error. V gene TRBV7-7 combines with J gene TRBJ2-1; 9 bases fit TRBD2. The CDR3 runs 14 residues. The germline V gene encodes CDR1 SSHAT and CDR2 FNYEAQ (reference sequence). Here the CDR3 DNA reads TGTGCTAGCAGCCGTGGACTAGCGTCCAATGAGCAGTTCTTC. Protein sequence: CASSRGLASNEQFF.

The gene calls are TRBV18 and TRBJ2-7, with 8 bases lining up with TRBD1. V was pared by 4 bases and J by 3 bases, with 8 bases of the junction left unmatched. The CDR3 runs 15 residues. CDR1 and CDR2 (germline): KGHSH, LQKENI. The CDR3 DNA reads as TGTGCCAGCTCACTGACGGACAGGGTAAACTACGAGCAGTACTTC. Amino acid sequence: CASSLTDRVNYEQYF. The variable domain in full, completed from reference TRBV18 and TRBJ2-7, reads NAGVMQNPRHLVRRRGQEARLRCSPMKGHSHVYWYRQLPEEGLKFMVYLQKENIIDESGMPKERFSAEFPKEGPSILRIQQVVRGDSAAYFCASSLTDRVNYEQYFGPGTRLTVT.

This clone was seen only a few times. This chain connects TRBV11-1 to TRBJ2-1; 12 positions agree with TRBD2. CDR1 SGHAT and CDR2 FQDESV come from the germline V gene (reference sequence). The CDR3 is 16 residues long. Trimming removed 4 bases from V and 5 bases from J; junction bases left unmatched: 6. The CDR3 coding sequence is TGTGCCAGCAGCTATGGGGCTAGCGGGAGGGACAATGAGCAGTTCTTC. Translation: CASSYGASGRDNEQFF.

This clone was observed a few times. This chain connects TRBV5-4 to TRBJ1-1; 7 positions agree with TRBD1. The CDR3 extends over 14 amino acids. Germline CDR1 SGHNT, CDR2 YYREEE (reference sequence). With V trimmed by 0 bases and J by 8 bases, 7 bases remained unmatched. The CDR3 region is CASSLENRGTEAFF. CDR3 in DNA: TGTGCCAGCAGCTTGGAAAACAGGGGTACGGAAGCTTTCTTT.